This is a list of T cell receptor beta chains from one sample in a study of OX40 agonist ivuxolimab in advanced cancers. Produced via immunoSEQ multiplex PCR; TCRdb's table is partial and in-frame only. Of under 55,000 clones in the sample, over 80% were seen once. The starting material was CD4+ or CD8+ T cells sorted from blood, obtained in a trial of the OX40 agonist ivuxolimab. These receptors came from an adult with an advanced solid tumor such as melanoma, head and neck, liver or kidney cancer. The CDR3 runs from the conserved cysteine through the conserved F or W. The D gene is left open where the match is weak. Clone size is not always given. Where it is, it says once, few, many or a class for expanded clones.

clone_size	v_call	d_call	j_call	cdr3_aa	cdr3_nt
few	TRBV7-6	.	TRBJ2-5	CASSLRRIETQYF	TGTGCCAGCAGCCTTAGGCGGATCGAGACCCAGTACTTC
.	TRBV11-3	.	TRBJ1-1	CASSSRDTKNTEAFF	TGTGCCAGCAGCTCTCGGGACACTAAGAACACTGAAGCTTTCTTT
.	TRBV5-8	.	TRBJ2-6	CASAFGGSGANVLTF	TGTGCCAGCGCGTTCGGGGGTTCCGGGGCCAACGTCCTGACTTTC
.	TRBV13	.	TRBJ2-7	CASSIGARSYEQYF	TGTGCCAGCAGCATAGGGGCCAGGAGCTACGAGCAGTACTTC
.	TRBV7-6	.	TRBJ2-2	CASSINLNTGELFF	TGTGCCAGCAGCATAAACTTGAACACCGGGGAGCTGTTTTTT
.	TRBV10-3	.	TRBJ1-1	CAISPTDRLNTEAFF	TGTGCCATCAGCCCGACGGACAGATTGAACACTGAAGCTTTCTTT
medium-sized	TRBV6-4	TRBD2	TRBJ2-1	CASSATSGRYNEQFF	TGTGCCAGCAGTGCTACTAGCGGGAGGTACAATGAGCAGTTCTTC
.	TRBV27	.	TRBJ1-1	CASSPLGLGHTEAFF	TGTGCCAGCAGTCCCCTGGGGCTGGGGCACACTGAAGCTTTCTTT
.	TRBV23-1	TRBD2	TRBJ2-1	CASLELAGRNPYNEQFF	TGCGCCAGCCTGGAACTAGCGGGACGAAACCCTTACAATGAGCAGTTCTTC
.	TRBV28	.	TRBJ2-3	CASSLGAADTQYF	TGTGCCAGCAGCCTTGGGGCTGCAGATACGCAGTATTTT
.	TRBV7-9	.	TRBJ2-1	CASMRGQKVNEQFF	TGTGCCAGCATGCGGGGACAAAAAGTGAATGAGCAGTTCTTC
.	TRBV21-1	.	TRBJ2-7	CASSKGGLAGRDEQYF	TGTGCCAGCAGCAAGGGAGGGCTAGCGGGGAGAGACGAGCAGTACTTC
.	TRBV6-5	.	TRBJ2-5	CASSYTSTQETQYF	TGTGCCAGCAGTTATACGAGCACCCAAGAGACCCAGTACTTC
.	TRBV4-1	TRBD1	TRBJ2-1	CASSLGSDRSSYNEQFF	TGCGCCAGCAGCCTAGGATCGGACAGGTCTTCCTACAATGAGCAGTTCTTC
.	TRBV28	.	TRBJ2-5	CASSPIGGEQETQYF	TGTGCCAGCAGTCCCATTGGCGGGGAGCAAGAGACCCAGTACTTC
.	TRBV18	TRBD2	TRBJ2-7	CASSPRIQRELYEQYF	TGTGCCAGCTCACCACGGATCCAGCGGGAGCTATACGAGCAGTACTTC
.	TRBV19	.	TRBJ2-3	CASSIPNTDTQYF	TGTGCCAGTAGTATTCCCAACACAGATACGCAGTATTTT
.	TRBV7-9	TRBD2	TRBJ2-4	CASSLVNSGRPAAKNIQYF	TGTGCCAGCAGCTTAGTTAATAGCGGGAGGCCTGCAGCCAAAAACATTCAGTACTTC
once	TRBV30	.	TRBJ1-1	CAWSTPRRGLNTEAFF	TGTGCCTGGAGTACCCCCCGGAGGGGATTGAACACTGAAGCTTTCTTT
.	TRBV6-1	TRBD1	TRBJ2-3	CASTGQGSDTQYF	TGTGCCAGCACCGGACAGGGGTCAGATACGCAGTATTTT
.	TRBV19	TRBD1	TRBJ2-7	CASSTGQGAYEQYF	TGTGCCAGTAGTACGGGACAGGGGGCCTACGAGCAGTACTTC
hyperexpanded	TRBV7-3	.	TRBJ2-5	CASSKGHEKTQYF	TGTGCCAGCAGCAAAGGACATGAAAAGACCCAGTACTTC
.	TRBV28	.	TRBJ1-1	CASSLGGTDSNTEAFF	TGTGCCAGCAGTTTGGGGGGGACGGACTCGAACACTGAAGCTTTCTTT
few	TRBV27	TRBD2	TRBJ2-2	CASIESGRVHTGELFF	TGTGCCAGCATTGAGAGCGGGAGAGTCCACACCGGGGAGCTGTTTTTT
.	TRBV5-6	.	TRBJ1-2	CASSFGTPNYGYTF	TGTGCCAGCAGCTTCGGGACACCGAACTATGGCTACACCTTC
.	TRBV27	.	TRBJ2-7	CASSRGGTYEQYF	TGTGCCAGCAGCCGAGGGGGGACCTACGAGCAGTACTTC
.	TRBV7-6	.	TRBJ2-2	CASSYNSAGSPDTGELFF	TGTGCCAGCAGCTATAACTCGGCTGGCAGTCCGGACACCGGGGAGCTGTTTTTT
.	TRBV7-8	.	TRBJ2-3	CASSLIQATDTQYF	TGTGCCAGCAGCTTAATCCAGGCCACAGATACGCAGTATTTT
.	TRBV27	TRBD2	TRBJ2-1	CASSQPTSGRLYEQFF	TGTGCCAGCAGCCAGCCTACTAGCGGGAGATTGTATGAGCAGTTCTTC
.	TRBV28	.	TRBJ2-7	CASSPPGRIYEQYF	TGTGCCAGCAGCCCTCCCGGACGGATTTACGAGCAGTACTTC
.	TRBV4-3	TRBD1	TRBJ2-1	CASSQGQGWDEQFF	TGCGCCAGCAGCCAAGGACAGGGTTGGGATGAGCAGTTCTTC
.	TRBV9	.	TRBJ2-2	CASSVGGVGTGELFF	TGTGCCAGCAGCGTAGGGGGGGTTGGCACCGGGGAGCTGTTTTTT
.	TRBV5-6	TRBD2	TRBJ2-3	CASSLGVAGPDTQYF	TGTGCCAGCAGCCTGGGGGTAGCGGGTCCAGATACGCAGTATTTT
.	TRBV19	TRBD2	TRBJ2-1	CASSIGIISGFEQFF	TGTGCCAGTAGTATCGGGATCATTAGCGGGTTCGAGCAGTTCTTC
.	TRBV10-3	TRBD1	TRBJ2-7	CAISTGGYEQYF	TGTGCCATCAGTACAGGGGGCTACGAGCAGTACTTC
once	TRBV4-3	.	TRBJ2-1	CASSQDRATYNEQFF	TGCGCCAGCAGCCAAGACAGGGCAACCTACAATGAGCAGTTCTTC